This T cell receptor beta chain was obtained from a study of blood T cells in healthy people across ages. Study-wide results and limits: It was found that TCR beta diversity correlated strongly with the percentage of naive T cells. Among T cells, TCR beta diversity per million cells dropped roughly linearly as age rose.

The authors ran a second PCR of 7 to 11 cycles using a sample-barcoded 5' primer and a J-beta primer mix. TCRdb re-called the 5' RACE reads through MiXCR, storing one row per CDR3 protein. The table lists about 1.8 million distinct CDR3 sequences, around half of them singletons, with over 2% in the top ten. Those donating, healthy Caucasian individuals from Russia, were aged roughly 6 to 100. A minimum of 7 million PBMCs was isolated per sample. Trimming stripped 7 bases from V and 8 bases from J, with 18 bases between. Germline CDR1 and CDR2: SGHAT and FQNNGV. The CDR3 runs to 14 residues. With regard to this clonotype: Antigen: not known.

The chain recombines TRBV11-2 with TRBJ2-4, with D perhaps assigned TRBD1 or TRBD2 (6 bases each). This clonotype was obtained from a woman between 40 and 55 years old in good health. Input material: blood. The CDR3 region has the DNA TGTGCCAGCACCTCGGGGGCAGGGGAAGACATTCAGTACTTC. This gives the protein CASTSGAGEDIQYF.